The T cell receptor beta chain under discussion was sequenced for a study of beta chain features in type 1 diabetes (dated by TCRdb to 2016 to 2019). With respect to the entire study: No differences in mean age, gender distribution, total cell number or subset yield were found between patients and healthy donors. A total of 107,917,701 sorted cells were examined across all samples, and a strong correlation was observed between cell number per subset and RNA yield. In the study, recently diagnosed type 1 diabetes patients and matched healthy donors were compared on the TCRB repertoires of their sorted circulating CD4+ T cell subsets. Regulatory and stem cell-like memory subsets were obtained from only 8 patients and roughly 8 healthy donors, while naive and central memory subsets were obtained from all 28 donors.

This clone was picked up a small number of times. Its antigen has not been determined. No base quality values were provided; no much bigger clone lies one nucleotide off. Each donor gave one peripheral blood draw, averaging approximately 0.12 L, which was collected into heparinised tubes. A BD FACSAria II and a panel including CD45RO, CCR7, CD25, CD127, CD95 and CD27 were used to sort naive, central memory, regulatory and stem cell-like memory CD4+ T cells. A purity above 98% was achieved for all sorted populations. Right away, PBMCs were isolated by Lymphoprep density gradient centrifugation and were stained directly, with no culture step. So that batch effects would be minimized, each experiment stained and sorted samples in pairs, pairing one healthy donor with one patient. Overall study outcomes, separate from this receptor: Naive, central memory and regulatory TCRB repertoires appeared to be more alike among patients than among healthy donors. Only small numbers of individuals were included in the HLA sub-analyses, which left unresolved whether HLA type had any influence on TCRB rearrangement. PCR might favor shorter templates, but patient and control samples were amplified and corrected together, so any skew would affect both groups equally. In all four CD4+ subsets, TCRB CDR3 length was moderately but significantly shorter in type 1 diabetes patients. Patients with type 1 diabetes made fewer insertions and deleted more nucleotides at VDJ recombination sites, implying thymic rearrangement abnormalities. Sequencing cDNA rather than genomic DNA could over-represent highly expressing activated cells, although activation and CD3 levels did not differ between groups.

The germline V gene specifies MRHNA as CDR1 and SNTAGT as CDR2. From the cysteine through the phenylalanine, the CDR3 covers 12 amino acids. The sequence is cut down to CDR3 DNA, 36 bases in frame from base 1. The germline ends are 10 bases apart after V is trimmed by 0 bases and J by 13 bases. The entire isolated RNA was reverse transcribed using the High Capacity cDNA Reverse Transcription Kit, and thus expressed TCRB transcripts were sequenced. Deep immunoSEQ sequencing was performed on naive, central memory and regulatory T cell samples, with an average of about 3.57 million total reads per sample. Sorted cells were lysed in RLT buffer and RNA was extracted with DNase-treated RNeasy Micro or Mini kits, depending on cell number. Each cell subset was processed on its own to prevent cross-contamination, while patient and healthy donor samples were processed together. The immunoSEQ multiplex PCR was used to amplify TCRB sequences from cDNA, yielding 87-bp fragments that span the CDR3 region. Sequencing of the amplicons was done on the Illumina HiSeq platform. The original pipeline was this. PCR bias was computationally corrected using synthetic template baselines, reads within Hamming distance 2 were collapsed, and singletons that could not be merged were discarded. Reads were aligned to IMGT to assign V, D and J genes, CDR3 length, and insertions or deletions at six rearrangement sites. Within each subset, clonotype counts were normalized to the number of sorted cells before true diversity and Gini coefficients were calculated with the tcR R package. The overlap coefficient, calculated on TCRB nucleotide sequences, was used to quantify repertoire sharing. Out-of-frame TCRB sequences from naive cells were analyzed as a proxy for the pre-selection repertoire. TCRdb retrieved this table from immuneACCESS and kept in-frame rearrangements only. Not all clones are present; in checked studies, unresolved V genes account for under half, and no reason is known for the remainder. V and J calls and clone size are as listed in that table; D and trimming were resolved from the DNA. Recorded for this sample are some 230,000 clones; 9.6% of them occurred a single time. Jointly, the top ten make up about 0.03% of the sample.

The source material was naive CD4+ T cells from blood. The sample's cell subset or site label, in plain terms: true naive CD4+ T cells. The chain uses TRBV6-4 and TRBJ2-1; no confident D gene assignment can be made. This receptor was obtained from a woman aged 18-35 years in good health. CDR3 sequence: CASSDSGRSQFF. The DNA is TGTGCCAGCAGTGACTCCGGAAGGAGTCAGTTCTTC.